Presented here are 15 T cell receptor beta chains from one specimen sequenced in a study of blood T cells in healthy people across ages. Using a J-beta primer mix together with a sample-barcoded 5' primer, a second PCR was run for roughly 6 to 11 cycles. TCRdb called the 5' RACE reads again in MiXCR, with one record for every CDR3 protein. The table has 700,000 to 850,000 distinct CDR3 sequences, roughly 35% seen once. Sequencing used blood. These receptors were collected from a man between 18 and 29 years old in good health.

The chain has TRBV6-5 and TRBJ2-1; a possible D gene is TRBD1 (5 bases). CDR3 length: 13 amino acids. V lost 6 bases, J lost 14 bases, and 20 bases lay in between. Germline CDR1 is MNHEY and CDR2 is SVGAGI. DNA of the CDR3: TGTGCCAGCAGCCGGACCAAACAGGTTGTGGAGTTCTTC. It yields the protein CASSRTKQVVEFF.

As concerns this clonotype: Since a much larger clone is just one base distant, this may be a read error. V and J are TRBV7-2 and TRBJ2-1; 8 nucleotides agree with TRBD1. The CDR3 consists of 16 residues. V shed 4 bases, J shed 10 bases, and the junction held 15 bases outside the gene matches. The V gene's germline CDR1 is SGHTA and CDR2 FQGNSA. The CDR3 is CASSSLRRGLTAEQFF. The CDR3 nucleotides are TGTGCCAGCAGCTCATTGCGCAGGGGGCTAACGGCGGAGCAGTTCTTC.

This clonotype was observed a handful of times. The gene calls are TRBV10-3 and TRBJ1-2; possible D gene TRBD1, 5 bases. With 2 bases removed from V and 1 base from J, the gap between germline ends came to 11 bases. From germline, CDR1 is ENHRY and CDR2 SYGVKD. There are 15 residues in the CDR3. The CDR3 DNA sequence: TGTGCCATCAGTGAGGGGGCAGGTGTTAACTATGGCTACACCTTC. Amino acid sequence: CAISEGAGVNYGYTF.

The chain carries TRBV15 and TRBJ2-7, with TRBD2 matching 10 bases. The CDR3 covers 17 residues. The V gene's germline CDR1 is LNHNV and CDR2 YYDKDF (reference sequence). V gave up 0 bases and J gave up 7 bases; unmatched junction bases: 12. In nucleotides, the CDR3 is TGTGCCACCAGCAGAGATCTAGCGGGGGCCTTATACAATGAGCAGTACTTC. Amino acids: CATSRDLAGALYNEQYF.

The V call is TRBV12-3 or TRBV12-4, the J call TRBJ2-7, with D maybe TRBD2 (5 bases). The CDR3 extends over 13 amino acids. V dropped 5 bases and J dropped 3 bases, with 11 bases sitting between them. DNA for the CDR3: TGTGCCAGCAGTGACGAAAGCGGCTACGAGCAGTACTTC. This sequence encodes CASSDESGYEQYF.

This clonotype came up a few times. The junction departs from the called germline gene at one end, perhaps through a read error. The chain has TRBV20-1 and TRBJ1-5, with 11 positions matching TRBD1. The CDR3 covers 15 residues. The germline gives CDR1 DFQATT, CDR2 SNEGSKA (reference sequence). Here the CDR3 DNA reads TGCAGTGCCAGAGTTCGGACAGGGGGCGGGCAGCCCCAGCATTTT. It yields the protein CSARVRTGGGQPQHF.

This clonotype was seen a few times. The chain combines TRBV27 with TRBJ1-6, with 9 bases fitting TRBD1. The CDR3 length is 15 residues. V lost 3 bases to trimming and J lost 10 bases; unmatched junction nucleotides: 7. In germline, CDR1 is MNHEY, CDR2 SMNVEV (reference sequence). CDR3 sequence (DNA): TGTGCCAGCAGTTTGCGACAGGGGGTATTATCACCCCTCCACTTT. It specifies CASSLRQGVLSPLHF.

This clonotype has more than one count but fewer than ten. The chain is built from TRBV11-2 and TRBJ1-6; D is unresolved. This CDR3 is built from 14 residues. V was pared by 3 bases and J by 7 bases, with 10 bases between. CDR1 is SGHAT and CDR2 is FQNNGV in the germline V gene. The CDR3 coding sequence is TGTGCCAGCAGCTTGAACAGCAGGAATTCACCCCTCCACTTT. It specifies CASSLNSRNSPLHF.

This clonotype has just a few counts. The CDR3 is CSVFGGPGAEAFF. CDR3 DNA sequence: TGCAGTGTATTCGGGGGGCCCGGCGCTGAAGCTTTCTTT. The chain recombines TRBV20-1 with TRBJ1-1; TRBD1 might be the D (6 bases). Germline V gene sequence: CDR1 DFQATT, CDR2 SNEGSKA (reference sequence). The V end lost 7 bases, the J end lost 6 bases, and 18 bases lay between the germline ends. The CDR3 totals 13 residues.

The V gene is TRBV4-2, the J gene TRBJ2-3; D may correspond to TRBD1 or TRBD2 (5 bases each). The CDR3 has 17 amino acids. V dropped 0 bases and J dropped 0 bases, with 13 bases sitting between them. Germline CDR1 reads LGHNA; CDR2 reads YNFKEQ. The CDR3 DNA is TGTGCCAGCAGCCAAGAGGGGGTTTACGCGAGCACAGATACGCAGTATTTT. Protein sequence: CASSQEGVYASTDTQYF.

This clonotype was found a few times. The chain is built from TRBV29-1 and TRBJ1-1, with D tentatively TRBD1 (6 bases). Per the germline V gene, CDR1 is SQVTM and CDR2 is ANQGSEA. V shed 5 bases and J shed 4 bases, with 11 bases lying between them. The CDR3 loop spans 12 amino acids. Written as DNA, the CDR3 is TGCAGCGTTCGGCAGGGGAGCACTGAAGCTTTCTTT. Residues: CSVRQGSTEAFF.

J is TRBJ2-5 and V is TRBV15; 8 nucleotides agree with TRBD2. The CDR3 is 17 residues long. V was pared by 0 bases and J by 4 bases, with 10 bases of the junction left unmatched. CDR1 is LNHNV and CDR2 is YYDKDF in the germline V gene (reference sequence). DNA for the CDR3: TGTGCCACCAGCAGAGATTTGCCTAGCGCGGGAGGAGAGACCCAGTACTTC. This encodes CATSRDLPSAGGETQYF.

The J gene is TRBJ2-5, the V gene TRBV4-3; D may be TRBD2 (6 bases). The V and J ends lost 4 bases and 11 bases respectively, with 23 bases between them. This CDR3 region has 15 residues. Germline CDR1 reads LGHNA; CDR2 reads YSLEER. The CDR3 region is CASSLSRGGYNEQYF. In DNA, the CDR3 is TGCGCCAGCAGCCTGTCTCGGGGAGGATACAATGAGCAGTACTTC.

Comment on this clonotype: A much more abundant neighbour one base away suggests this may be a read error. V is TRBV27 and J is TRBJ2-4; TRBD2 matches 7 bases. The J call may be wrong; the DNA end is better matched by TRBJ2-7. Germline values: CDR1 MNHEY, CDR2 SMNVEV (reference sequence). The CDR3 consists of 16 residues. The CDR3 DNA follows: TGTGCCAGCAGGACGACCGGGGAGGGAGGGCCCTACGAGCAGTACTTC. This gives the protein CASRTTGEGGPYEQYF.

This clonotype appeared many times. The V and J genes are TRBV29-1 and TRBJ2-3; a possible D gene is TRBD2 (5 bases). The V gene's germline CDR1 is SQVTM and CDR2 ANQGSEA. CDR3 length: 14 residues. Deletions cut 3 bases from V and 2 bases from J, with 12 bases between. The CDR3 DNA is TGCAGCGTTGAGAGCGGAGAGTACACAGATACGCAGTATTTT. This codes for CSVESGEYTDTQYF.